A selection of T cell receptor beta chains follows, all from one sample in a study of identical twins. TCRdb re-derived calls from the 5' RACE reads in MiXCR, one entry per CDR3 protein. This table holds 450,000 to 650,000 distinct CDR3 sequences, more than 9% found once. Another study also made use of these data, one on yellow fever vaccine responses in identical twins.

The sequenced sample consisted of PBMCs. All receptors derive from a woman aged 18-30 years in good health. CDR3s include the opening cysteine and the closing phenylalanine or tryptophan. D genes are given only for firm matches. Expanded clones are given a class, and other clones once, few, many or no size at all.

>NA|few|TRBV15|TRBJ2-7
TGTGCCACCAGCAGAGAGATCGGTGCGGTGGGAACCTACGAGCAGTACTTC
CATSREIGAVGTYEQYF
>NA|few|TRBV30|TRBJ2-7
TGTGCCTGGAGTAGGGGTCTAGCAGCCGAGCAGTACTTC
CAWSRGLAAEQYF
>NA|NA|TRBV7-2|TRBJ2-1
TGTGCCAGCAGCTTAGCCCCGGACAGAAACTACAATGAGCAGTTCTTC
CASSLAPDRNYNEQFF
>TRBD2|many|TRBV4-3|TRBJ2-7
TGCGCCAGCAGCCAAGGGGTGGGAGGGGCCCATATGATTTACGAGCAGTACTTC
CASSQGVGGAHMIYEQYF
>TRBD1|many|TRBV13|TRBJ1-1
TGTGCCAGCGGGGAACAGGGGAATTTTGGTGAAGCTTTCTTT
CASGEQGNFGEAFF
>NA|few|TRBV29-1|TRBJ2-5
TGCAGCGTTGAAGGCCCCACAGGGGAGACCCAGTACTTC
CSVEGPTGETQYF
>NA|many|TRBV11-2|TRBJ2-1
TGTGCCAGCAGCTTGACAAGTCTCTCCTACAATGAGCAGTTCTTC
CASSLTSLSYNEQFF
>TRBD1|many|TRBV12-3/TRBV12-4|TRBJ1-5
TGTGCCAGCAGTTCTGGACAGGGGTCGGAGCCCCAGCATTTT
CASSSGQGSEPQHF
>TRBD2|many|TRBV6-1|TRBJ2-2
TGTGCCAGCGGGCTAGCGGGAGCCGGGTATTGGAACACCGGGGAGCTGTTTTTT
CASGLAGAGYWNTGELFF
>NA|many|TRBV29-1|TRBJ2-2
TGCAGCGTTGAAAGGAACACCGGGGAGCTGTTTTTT
CSVERNTGELFF
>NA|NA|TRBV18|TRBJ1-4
TGTGCCAGCTCACCGACCGGAAATGAAAAACTGTTTTTT
CASSPTGNEKLFF
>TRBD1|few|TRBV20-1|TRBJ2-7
TGCAGTGCGCCCCCCAGGGACAGGGGGACCTACGAGCAGTACTTC
CSAPPRDRGTYEQYF
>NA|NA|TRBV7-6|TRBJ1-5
TGTGCCAGCAGCCACGCCCCGGGGAGCAATCAGCCCCAGCATTTT
CASSHAPGSNQPQHF
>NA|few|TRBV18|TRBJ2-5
TGTGCCAGCTCACTCCAGAGAGAAGAGACCCAGTACTTC
CASSLQREETQYF
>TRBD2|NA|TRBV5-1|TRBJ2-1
TGCGCCAGCAGCCCAGCCGGTGGTAGCGGGAGTAATGAGCAGTTCTTC
CASSPAGGSGSNEQFF
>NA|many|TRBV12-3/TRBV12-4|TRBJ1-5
TGTGCCAGCAGTCCACAGGGCTTCGGCAATCAGCCCCAGCATTTT
CASSPQGFGNQPQHF
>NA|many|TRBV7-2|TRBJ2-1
TGTGCCAGCAGCATCAGAAGGGAGCGGTTCTTC
CASSIRRERFF
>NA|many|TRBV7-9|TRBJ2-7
TGTGCCAGCAGTGAGGGGGCCTACGAGCAGTACTTC
CASSEGAYEQYF
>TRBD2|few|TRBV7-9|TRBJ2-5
TGTGCCAGCAGCCCCCGTCCCACTAGCGGGAGGGAAGAGACCCAGTACTTC
CASSPRPTSGREETQYF
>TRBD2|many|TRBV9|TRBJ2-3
TGTGCCAGCAGCGATGGGACTAGCGGGGGGGCAAGCCCACAAAATACGCAGTATTTT
CASSDGTSGGASPQNTQYF
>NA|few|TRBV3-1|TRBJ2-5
TGTGCCAGCAGCCAAAACGATGAGACCCAGTACTTC
CASSQNDETQYF
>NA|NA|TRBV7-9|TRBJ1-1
TGTGCCAGCAGCTCTGACGCAATCCCTTACTTAGAAGCTTTCTTT
CASSSDAIPYLEAFF
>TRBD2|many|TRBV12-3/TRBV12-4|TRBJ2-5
TGTGCCAGCAGTTTGGGTAGCGGGAGGTTAGAGACCCAGTACTTC
CASSLGSGRLETQYF
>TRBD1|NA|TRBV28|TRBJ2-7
TGTGCCAGCGGCCATGGGACAGGGGCCTACGAGCAGTACTTC
CASGHGTGAYEQYF
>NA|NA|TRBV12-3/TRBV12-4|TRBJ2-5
TGTGCCAGCAGTCCCCATGCCGGTGGGGAGACCCAGTACTTC
CASSPHAGGETQYF
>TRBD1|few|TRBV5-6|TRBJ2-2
TGTGCCAGCAGCTCGGAAGTTAAACAGGGGACCGGGGAGCTGTTTTTT
CASSSEVKQGTGELFF
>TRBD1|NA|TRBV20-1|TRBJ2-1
TGCAGTGGGGGCCCCGGGACAGGGCCTCCGGGGGACAATGAGCAGTTCTTC
CSGGPGTGPPGDNEQFF
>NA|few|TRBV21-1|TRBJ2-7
TGTGCCAGCAGCAAAGGTGGACAGAATTACGAGCAGTACTTC
CASSKGGQNYEQYF
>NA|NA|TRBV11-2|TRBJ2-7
TGTGCCAGCAGCTTAGTGTCCCCAGGGTTTCATCCAAACGAGCAGTACTTC
CASSLVSPGFHPNEQYF
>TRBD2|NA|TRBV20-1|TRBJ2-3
TGCAGTGCTAGCTCCGGACTAGCCTTCACAGATACGCAGTATTTT
CSASSGLAFTDTQYF
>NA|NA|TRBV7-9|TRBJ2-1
TGTGCCAGCAGCCCCCAACCCGGCAATGAGCAGTTCTTC
CASSPQPGNEQFF
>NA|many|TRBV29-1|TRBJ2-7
TGCAGTCTACCAGACTTTAGCTCCTACGAGCAGTACTTC
CSLPDFSSYEQYF
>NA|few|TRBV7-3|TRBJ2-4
TGTGCCAGCAGCCATTACCTCGGGGACATTCAGTACTTC
CASSHYLGDIQYF
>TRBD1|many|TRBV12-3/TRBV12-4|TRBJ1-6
TGTGCCAGCAGTCCAGACAGGGCTTTGAATTCACCCCTCCACTTT
CASSPDRALNSPLHF
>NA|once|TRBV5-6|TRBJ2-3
TGTGCCAGCAGCCAGAGGCGCACAGATACGCAGTATTTT
CASSQRRTDTQYF
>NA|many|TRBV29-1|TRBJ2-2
TGCAGCGTTGCAAGAACCGGGGAGCTGTTTTTT
CSVARTGELFF
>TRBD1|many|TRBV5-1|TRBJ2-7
TGCGCCAGCAGCTCCCAGGGGGTATCCTACGAGCAGTACTTC
CASSSQGVSYEQYF